The rows below give T cell receptor beta chains drawn from one sample of a study of cytomegalovirus exposure and HLA in healthy donors. The table came from immunoSEQ multiplex PCR; TCRdb's copy has only in-frame clones and leaves some out. The sample records 95,000 to 150,000 clones, 81% being singletons. The sequenced sample consisted of PBMCs. These receptors originate from a woman in her forties in good health and CMV-seronegative. Each CDR3 is given without its conserved first and last residue. Each record gives: J gene, V gene, CDR3 protein.

j_gene: TRBJ2-5
v_gene: TRBV4-2
CDR3aa: ASSQAVSGGVGGETQY

j_gene: TRBJ1-5
v_gene: TRBV6-6
CDR3aa: ASRFRDSSNQPQH

j_gene: TRBJ2-5
v_gene: TRBV7-2
CDR3aa: ASRPRGGTGDQETQY

j_gene: TRBJ2-1
v_gene: TRBV6-5
CDR3aa: ASSRSGGNYNEQF

j_gene: TRBJ1-2
v_gene: TRBV28
CDR3aa: ASRKGGPTYGYT

j_gene: TRBJ1-1
v_gene: TRBV19
CDR3aa: ASADSGAHTEAF

j_gene: TRBJ1-2
v_gene: TRBV5-4
CDR3aa: ASSFRDRGPGYT

j_gene: TRBJ1-2
v_gene: TRBV18
CDR3aa: ASSKDRGQSGYT

j_gene: TRBJ1-2
v_gene: TRBV19
CDR3aa: ASSRETGTPTGYT

j_gene: TRBJ2-1
v_gene: TRBV7-6
CDR3aa: ASSLGWTSGKDEQF

j_gene: TRBJ2-1
v_gene: TRBV28
CDR3aa: ASSLLPSSNNEQF

j_gene: TRBJ1-6
v_gene: TRBV14
CDR3aa: ASSQEQGSSPLH

j_gene: TRBJ2-5
v_gene: TRBV4-2
CDR3aa: ASSRLAGGYQEVETQY

j_gene: TRBJ1-1
v_gene: TRBV27
CDR3aa: ASSFSSNTEAF

j_gene: TRBJ2-1
v_gene: TRBV7-3
CDR3aa: ASSLSGLVPNEQF

j_gene: TRBJ1-2
v_gene: TRBV18
CDR3aa: ASSPVTGGNFYGYT

j_gene: TRBJ2-5
v_gene: TRBV29-1
CDR3aa: SVETGQLQETQY

j_gene: TRBJ2-1
v_gene: TRBV5-1
CDR3aa: ASGPGDDTHEQF

j_gene: TRBJ2-7
v_gene: TRBV4-1
CDR3aa: ASSLRLAGVYEQY

j_gene: TRBJ1-1
v_gene: TRBV9
CDR3aa: ASSDPGTTEAF

j_gene: TRBJ2-1
v_gene: TRBV6-1
CDR3aa: ASSAKTAPGTRANNEQF

j_gene: TRBJ2-3
v_gene: TRBV15
CDR3aa: ATSREGGTDTQY

j_gene: TRBJ1-5
v_gene: TRBV30
CDR3aa: AWSVPGSNQPQH

j_gene: TRBJ2-5
v_gene: TRBV21-1
CDR3aa: ASSKVLETRIPNGGQETQY

j_gene: TRBJ2-3
v_gene: TRBV4-2
CDR3aa: ASSQGLGQGAADTQY

j_gene: TRBJ1-1
v_gene: TRBV9
CDR3aa: ASSRDRGTEAF

j_gene: TRBJ2-7
v_gene: TRBV6-5
CDR3aa: ASSRQAGKYEQY

j_gene: TRBJ1-3
v_gene: TRBV7-3
CDR3aa: ASSVTGAGNTIY

j_gene: .
v_gene: TRBV5-6
CDR3aa: ASSLEAGFVYEQY

j_gene: TRBJ1-2
v_gene: TRBV9
CDR3aa: ASSARGGSNYGYT

j_gene: TRBJ2-5
v_gene: TRBV7-2
CDR3aa: ASSLYRVRETQY

j_gene: TRBJ2-1
v_gene: TRBV15
CDR3aa: ATSRKGQSSYNEQF

j_gene: .
v_gene: TRBV10-1
CDR3aa: ASSESGGIPYEQY

j_gene: TRBJ2-7
v_gene: TRBV2
CDR3aa: ASRTGTGGWYEQY

j_gene: TRBJ2-7
v_gene: TRBV29-1
CDR3aa: SVEGRADEQY

j_gene: TRBJ2-2
v_gene: TRBV5-1
CDR3aa: ASRVTSGSTGELF

j_gene: TRBJ1-2
v_gene: TRBV19
CDR3aa: ASSIVGTAPGGYT